The 21 T cell receptor beta chains below all came from one sample that was sequenced in a study of cytomegalovirus exposure and HLA in healthy donors. Libraries were prepared by immunoSEQ multiplex PCR; TCRdb keeps only in-frame clonotypes and omits some of them. The sample lists some 170,000 clones; about 83% were seen once. The sample consisted of PBMCs. Source of these receptors: a woman aged 25 to 45 in good health and CMV-seronegative.

This clone was counted a single time. A read error may produce the germline difference seen at one junction end. The chain links TRBV5-1 to TRBJ1-6; D may be TRBD1 (5 bases). Per the germline V gene, CDR1 is SGHRS and CDR2 is YFSETQ. The CDR3 has 13 amino acids. The CDR3 protein is CASSIQGNSPLHF. CDR3 DNA: TGTGCCAGCAGCATCCAGGGTAATTCACCCCTCCACTTT.

This clone was seen once. The rearrangement links TRBV9 to TRBJ2-1, with TRBD2 identical over 8 bases. CDR3 length: 14 residues. Germline V gene lookup returns CDR1 SGDLS and CDR2 YYNGEE. V trimming: 3 bases; J trimming: 5 bases; junction bases outside the gene matches: 4. CDR3 loop: CASSAGGADNEQFF. The CDR3 DNA sequence: TGTGCCAGCAGCGCCGGGGGGGCGGACAATGAGCAGTTCTTC.

This sequence joins TRBV4-3 and TRBJ2-7; 9 bases are shared with TRBD2. CDR3 size: 17 residues. V gave up 0 bases and J gave up 3 bases; unmatched junction bases: 9. CDR1 and CDR2 (germline): LGHNA, YSLEER. CDR3 coding DNA: TGCGCCAGCAGCCAAGACGCAACTACTAGCGGGCACTACGAGCAGTACTTC. It specifies CASSQDATTSGHYEQYF.

V and J are TRBV7-9 and TRBJ1-6; D unclear. Deletions cut 1 base from V and 8 bases from J, with 9 bases between. The CDR3 spans 14 residues. The germline V gene encodes CDR1 SEHNR and CDR2 FQNEAQ (reference sequence). The CDR3 sequence: CASSLELPDSPLHF. CDR3 coding DNA: TGTGCCAGCAGCTTAGAACTGCCCGATTCACCCCTCCACTTT.

V and J are TRBV25-1 and TRBJ2-2, with D perhaps TRBD2 (7 bases). V was clipped by 4 bases and J by 5 bases, with 11 bases between them. CDR1 and CDR2 (germline): MGHDK, SYGVNS. This CDR3 is 14 amino acids long. In DNA form, the CDR3 reads TGTGCCAGCAGTGTGGGGGGGCCGACCGGGGAGCTGTTTTTT. The encoded protein is CASSVGGPTGELFF.

V usage is TRBV19 and J usage is TRBJ1-1; TRBD1 matches at 8 bases. Germline lookup yields CDR1 LNHDA and CDR2 SQIVND (reference sequence). Trimming cost V 4 bases and J 5 bases; bases outside gene matches: 9. The length of the CDR3 is 15 residues. This CDR3 reads CASSNQFRGRTEAFF. For the CDR3, the DNA is TGTGCCAGTAGTAATCAGTTCAGGGGGCGGACTGAAGCTTTCTTT. The full variable domain, its missing parts supplied by reference TRBV19 and TRBJ1-1, is DGGITQSPKYLFRKEGQNVTLSCEQNLNHDAMYWYRQDPGQGLRLIYYSQIVNDFQKGDIAEGYSVSREKKESFPLTVTSAQKNPTAFYLCASSNQFRGRTEAFFGQGTRLTVV.

The genes are TRBV25-1 and TRBJ1-1; D is undetermined. Germline-derived CDR1 and CDR2 are MGHDK and SYGVNS. Trimming took off 4 bases at V and 1 base at J, with 10 bases between the two ends. The CDR3 is 14 residues long. CDR3 amino acids: CASSVGRKNTEAFF. The CDR3 DNA is TGTGCCAGCAGTGTTGGCAGAAAGAACACTGAAGCTTTCTTT.

The chain couples TRBV6-1 to TRBJ2-3, with 7 bases matching TRBD2. V trimming: 7 bases; J trimming: 1 base; junction bases outside the gene matches: 8. CDR3 length: 15 residues. Germline V gene lookup returns CDR1 MNHNS and CDR2 SASEGT. This chain's CDR3 is CASIERGGRTDTQYF. CDR3 nucleotides: TGTGCCAGCATTGAGCGGGGAGGCCGCACAGATACGCAGTATTTT.

Ten or more counts support this clone. The V and J genes are TRBV10-1 and TRBJ2-3; the D is unclear. Germline assignment: CDR1 WNHNN and CDR2 SYGVQD (reference sequence). The V gene lost 4 bases and the J gene lost 9 bases, with 14 bases spanning the gap. The CDR3 consists of 13 residues. CDR3: CASSATAHTTQYF. The CDR3 nucleotides read TGCGCCAGCAGTGCAACAGCACACACCACGCAGTATTTT.

The chain couples TRBV6-5 to TRBJ2-7; maybe TRBD1 (6 bases). Germline V gives CDR1 MNHEY, CDR2 SVGAGI. Deletions cut 2 bases from V and 4 bases from J, with 9 bases between. The CDR3 extends over 13 amino acids. The CDR3 coding sequence is TGTGCCAGCAGTTACAACAGGGCTTACGAGCAGTACTTC. It yields the protein CASSYNRAYEQYF.

V usage is TRBV10-3 and J usage is TRBJ2-1; 8 positions agree with TRBD2. The CDR3 loop spans 17 amino acids. Germline CDR1 and CDR2: ENHRY and SYGVKD. J gave up 8 bases and V 2 bases, and 14 bases lay outside the gene matches. The DNA of the CDR3 is TGTGCCATCAGTGAGCAATTAGCAGCGGGGGAGCGGGATGAGCAGTTCTTC. Residues: CAISEQLAAGERDEQFF.

At least ten counts were recorded for this clone. V is TRBV15 and J is TRBJ2-1, with TRBD1 as a possible D gene (5 bases). Per the germline V gene, CDR1 is LNHNV and CDR2 is YYDKDF (reference sequence). This CDR3 has 12 residues. V was trimmed by 11 bases and J by 4 bases, leaving 12 bases between them. The CDR3 sequence is CASAQGYNEQFF. CDR3 nucleotide sequence: TGTGCCTCGGCTCAGGGTTACAATGAGCAGTTCTTC.

The chain combines TRBV11-2 with TRBJ2-1; D gene ambiguous. Germline CDR1 and CDR2: SGHAT and FQNNGV. This CDR3 is built from 13 residues. With 1 base removed from V and 5 bases from J, the gap between germline ends came to 6 bases. The CDR3 sequence: CASSLGQNNEQFF. CDR3 in DNA: TGTGCCAGCAGCTTAGGACAAAACAATGAGCAGTTCTTC.

V is TRBV7-2 and J is TRBJ1-6, with 9 bases fitting TRBD1. This CDR3 has 17 residues. In germline, CDR1 is SGHTA, CDR2 FQGNSA. J lost 0 bases, V lost 5 bases, and 5 bases had no gene match. CDR3 bases: TGTGCCAGCAGCGCGACAGGGGGAAGCTCCTATAATTCACCCCTCCACTTT. It translates to CASSATGGSSYNSPLHF.

The V gene is TRBV7-9, the J gene TRBJ1-1, with D possibly TRBD1 on 6 matching bases. V dropped 8 bases and J dropped 11 bases, with 12 bases sitting between them. This CDR3 has 10 amino acids. Germline CDR1 reads SEHNR; CDR2 reads FQNEAQ (reference sequence). For the CDR3, the DNA is TGTGCCAGCGAACAGGGTTTGGCTTTCTTT. Translating it yields CASEQGLAFF.

The DNA of the CDR3 is TGTGCCAGCGGGAACAGGGTGGGAAAAAACTACAATGAGCAGTTCTTC. Translated, it gives CASGNRVGKNYNEQFF. The chain couples TRBV27 to TRBJ2-1; D perhaps matches TRBD1 (6 bases). Germline loops: CDR1 MNHEY, CDR2 SMNVEV (reference sequence). There are 16 residues in the CDR3. Between the trimmed V and J ends, which lost 8 bases and 3 bases, there was a span of 20 bases.

The chain couples TRBV19 to TRBJ2-3; possible D gene TRBD2, 6 bases. Germline CDR1 and CDR2: LNHDA and SQIVND (reference sequence). The germline V and J ends were trimmed by 6 bases and 4 bases, with 17 bases remaining between them. The CDR3 contains 15 residues. The CDR3 loop is CASSQRLDTADTQYF. The CDR3 bases are TGTGCCAGTAGCCAACGACTAGATACCGCAGATACGCAGTATTTT.

This clone was counted only a few times. The rearrangement uses TRBV5-4 and TRBJ2-7; TRBD2 matches at 8 bases. The length of the CDR3 is 18 residues. Per germline, CDR1 SGHNT and CDR2 YYREEE (reference sequence). The junction had 16 bases not matched to a gene; V was cut back by 4 bases and J by 1 base. DNA of the CDR3: TGTGCCAGCAGCGGAGGGACTAGAACATACCCCTTTTCCTACGAGCAGTACTTC. Its protein is CASSGGTRTYPFSYEQYF.

The chain couples TRBV6-5 to TRBJ1-1; no firm D call. This CDR3 comprises 13 residues. V was pared by 5 bases and J by 2 bases, with 9 bases between. Germline CDR1 reads MNHEY; CDR2 reads SVGAGI. This CDR3 is CASSASENTEAFF. The CDR3 DNA is TGTGCCAGCAGTGCATCAGAAAACACTGAAGCTTTCTTT.

The chain uses TRBV5-1 and TRBJ2-3; a possible D gene is TRBD1 (5 bases). This CDR3 is built from 13 residues. The ends were cut back, 6 bases at V and 4 bases at J, with 12 bases in the middle. CDR1 and CDR2 from the germline V gene are SGHRS and YFSETQ. CDR3 coding DNA: TGCGCCAGCAAGGATACAGGTGCAGATACGCAGTATTTT. Amino acid sequence: CASKDTGADTQYF.

This clone was found once. This chain uses TRBV2 with TRBJ2-1, with TRBD2 identical over 13 bases. This CDR3 contains 16 residues. The junction had 5 bases not matched to a gene; V was cut back by 4 bases and J by 5 bases. The germline V gene has CDR1 SNHLY and CDR2 FYNNEI. The DNA for the CDR3 is TGTGCCAGCAGTGCAACCGGGACTAGCGGGGACAATGAGCAGTTCTTC. This codes for CASSATGTSGDNEQFF. The whole variable domain, filled in from reference TRBV2 and TRBJ2-1, reads EPEVTQTPSHQVTQMGQEVILRCVPISNHLYFYWYRQILGQKVEFLVSFYNNEISEKSEIFDDQFSVERPDGSNFTLKIRSTKLEDSAMYFCASSATGTSGDNEQFFGPGTRLTVL.